The 24 T cell receptor beta chains reported below all come from one sample, sequenced in a study of blood T cell repertoires in COVID-19. The data were produced by immunoSEQ multiplex PCR, yet TCRdb's version contains in-frame clones alone and is incomplete. In the table there are a few hundred thousand clones, 89% of which are singletons. The sample taken for sequencing was PBMCs or T cells enriched from blood (not recorded which). These receptors came from a woman in her twenties or thirties who had recovered from COVID-19.

The V gene is TRBV15, the J gene TRBJ1-2, with TRBD1 matching 8 bases. With V trimmed by 5 bases and J by 4 bases, 6 bases remained unmatched. Germline lookup yields CDR1 LNHNV and CDR2 YYDKDF (reference sequence). The CDR3 sequence is 14 residues long. In DNA, the CDR3 is TGTGCCACCAGCCGCGGGACAGGCATCTATGGCTACACCTTC. Its protein is CATSRGTGIYGYTF.

The chain links TRBV7-3 to TRBJ1-1; D gene unclear. Germline lookup yields CDR1 SGHTA and CDR2 FQGTGA. The CDR3 covers 14 residues. V dropped 5 bases and J dropped 1 base, with 11 bases sitting between them. In DNA form, the CDR3 reads TGTGCCAGCAGCCCCCGGGGTAGGAACACTGAAGCTTTCTTT. The encoded protein is CASSPRGRNTEAFF.

The V and J genes are TRBV9 and TRBJ2-5, with no clear D. V lost 4 bases, J lost 2 bases, and 12 bases lay in between. Germline CDR1 SGDLS, CDR2 YYNGEE. The CDR3 runs 14 residues. The CDR3 DNA is TGTGCCAGCAGCCCCCCCGACGGGCAAGAGACCCAGTACTTC. Its protein product is CASSPPDGQETQYF.

This clone was counted once. The chain has TRBV30 and TRBJ1-2; 9 bases align to TRBD1. Germline CDR1 and CDR2: GTSNPN and SVGIG (reference sequence). The V and J ends lost 7 bases and 5 bases, in that order; junction bases with no gene match: 14. There are 15 residues in the CDR3. CDR3 sequence: CASRDRAPVLYGYTF. In nucleotides, the CDR3 is TGTGCCTCCCGGGACAGGGCCCCCGTTTTATATGGCTACACCTTC.

In regard to this clone: One junction end disagrees with the germline gene, perhaps due to a read error. The V call is TRBV5-1, the J call TRBJ2-1, with 8 bases aligning to TRBD2. The CDR3 runs to 17 residues. The germline gives CDR1 SGHRS, CDR2 YFSETQ. The CDR3 reads CASRLGGSGASLGEQFF. CDR3 bases: TGCGCCAGCAGGTTGGGTGGTAGCGGGGCGTCGTTGGGTGAGCAGTTCTTC.

This chain connects TRBV27 to TRBJ1-1; D uncertain. Trimming left V 6 bases short and J 1 base short, with 12 bases between. From germline, CDR1 is MNHEY and CDR2 SMNVEV (reference sequence). The CDR3 is made up of 14 amino acids. CDR3 coding DNA: TGTGCCAGCAGCCCCCGACTGAGGAACACTGAAGCTTTCTTT. Translating it yields CASSPRLRNTEAFF.

The chain combines TRBV3-1 (or the pseudogene TRBV3-2) with TRBJ1-2; maybe TRBD1 (5 bases). Trimming took off 0 bases at V and 6 bases at J, with 8 bases between the two ends. CDR1 and CDR2 from the germline V gene are LGHDT and YNNKEL (reference sequence). CDR3 size: 13 residues. CDR3 bases: TGTGCCAGCAGCCAAGAGACAGCTCATGGCTACACCTTC. As protein: CASSQETAHGYTF.

The chain has TRBV24-1 and TRBJ1-5; 8 bases are shared with TRBD1. This CDR3 is 14 amino acids long. The germline V gene encodes CDR1 KGHDR and CDR2 SFDVKD. The J segment lost 3 bases and the V segment lost 10 bases, leaving 7 bases of the junction unmatched. The CDR3 protein is CATRGQGNNQPQHF. The CDR3 DNA reads TGTGCCACTAGAGGACAGGGCAACAATCAGCCCCAGCATTTT.

The chain couples TRBV6-4 to TRBJ1-2, with 7 bases matching TRBD1. This CDR3 is built from 14 residues. From germline, CDR1 is MRHNA and CDR2 SNTAGT. V shed 6 bases, J shed 6 bases, and the junction held 10 bases outside the gene matches. CDR3 loop: CASRQSGTENGYTF. As DNA, the CDR3 is TGTGCCAGCAGACAATCCGGGACAGAGAATGGCTACACCTTC.

This rearrangement joins TRBV6-1 to TRBJ2-1; D uncertain. This CDR3 comprises 16 residues. With 1 base removed from V and 2 bases from J, the gap between germline ends came to 12 bases. The germline V gene has CDR1 MNHNS and CDR2 SASEGT. The CDR3 region has the DNA TGTGCCAGCAGTGAAGTAACAGTACGGCCCTACAATGAGCAGTTCTTC. Its protein product is CASSEVTVRPYNEQFF.

In its sample, this clone was seen a few times. The chain carries TRBV3-1 (or the pseudogene TRBV3-2) and TRBJ1-6, with 7 bases identical to TRBD1. CDR3 size: 15 residues. The germline V gene encodes CDR1 LGHDT and CDR2 YNNKEL (reference sequence). The V segment lost 6 bases and the J segment 7 bases; nucleotides outside the gene matches: 9. CDR3 sequence reads: CASRAFQGENSPLHF. The CDR3 DNA is TGTGCCAGCAGGGCATTCCAGGGGGAGAATTCACCCCTCCACTTT.

The chain is built from TRBV6-5 and TRBJ1-5, with unresolved D. V dropped 8 bases and J dropped 1 base, with 12 bases sitting between them. The germline V gene has CDR1 MNHEY and CDR2 SVGAGI. The CDR3 loop spans 14 amino acids. The CDR3 coding sequence is TGTGCCAGCGAGAGGGTTGTCAGCAATCAGCCCCAGCATTTT. It specifies CASERVVSNQPQHF.

This clone was detected only a few times. The V call is TRBV10-2, the J call TRBJ2-3; D is perhaps TRBD2 (6 bases). Germline V lookup: CDR1 WSHSY, CDR2 SAAADI. Trimming removed 0 bases at V and 4 bases at J, with 8 bases between. The CDR3 consists of 14 residues. CDR3 in DNA: TGCGCCAGCAGTGAGTCTACGGGGGCAGATACGCAGTATTTT. Protein product: CASSESTGADTQYF.

The chain uses TRBV7-9 and TRBJ1-1, with D unclear. V was cut by 5 bases and J by 2 bases, with 15 bases left in between. The V gene's germline CDR1 is SEHNR and CDR2 FQNEAQ (reference sequence). The CDR3 has 15 amino acids. The DNA for the CDR3 is TGTGCCAGCAGCCTAAGGACGGGGTATAACACTGAAGCTTTCTTT. Amino acid sequence: CASSLRTGYNTEAFF.

The chain has TRBV7-2 and TRBJ2-1, with 10 bases identical to TRBD2. The CDR3 has 16 residues. Trimming cost V 0 bases and J 5 bases; bases outside gene matches: 4. The V gene's germline CDR1 is SGHTA and CDR2 FQGNSA. Here the CDR3 reads CASSLARTSGNNEQFF. In DNA, the CDR3 is TGTGCCAGCAGCTTAGCCCGGACTAGCGGTAACAATGAGCAGTTCTTC.

CDR3 sequence reads: CASPPRGWGPREAFF. Here the CDR3 DNA reads TGTGCCAGCCCCCCGCGAGGATGGGGCCCGCGGGAAGCTTTCTTT. The rearrangement uses TRBV6-5 and TRBJ1-1, with TRBD1 as a possible D gene (5 bases). Deletions cut 8 bases from V and 8 bases from J, with 24 bases between. The CDR3 has 15 residues. Germline CDR1 reads MNHEY; CDR2 reads SVGAGI.

The rearrangement joins TRBV6-5 to TRBJ2-5; D possibly corresponds to TRBD2 (6 bases). This CDR3 spans 13 amino acids. Trimming removed 6 bases from V and 4 bases from J, with 12 bases in between. Germline V CDR1 and CDR2: MNHEY, SVGAGI. CDR3 nucleotides: TGTGCCAGCAGGGCCGGGACTTCAGAGACCCAGTACTTC. Amino acids: CASRAGTSETQYF.

The chain joins TRBV28 to TRBJ1-5; D is uncertain. In germline, CDR1 is MDHEN, CDR2 SYDVKM. Trimming left V 6 bases short and J 2 bases short, with 2 bases between. The CDR3 loop spans 11 amino acids. The CDR3 here is CASSGNQPQHF. The DNA of the CDR3 is TGTGCCAGCAGCGGCAATCAGCCCCAGCATTTT.

V usage is TRBV29-1 and J usage is TRBJ2-7, with TRBD2 matching over 11 bases. CDR3 length: 15 residues. V trimming: 7 bases; J trimming: 6 bases; junction bases outside the gene matches: 14. CDR1 is SQVTM, CDR2 ANQGSEA, per germline. The CDR3 region has the DNA TGCAGCGCCCTATTACTAGCGGGAGTCGTTGGCGAGCAGTACTTC. Residues: CSALLLAGVVGEQYF.

This clone was observed a single time. The V call is TRBV9, the J call TRBJ2-3; 11 bases are a match to TRBD2. The trim removed 3 bases at V and 4 bases at J, leaving 4 bases unmatched. Germline CDR1 and CDR2: SGDLS and YYNGEE. The CDR3 covers 15 residues. The DNA for the CDR3 is TGTGCCAGCAGCGATAGCGGGAGGGGGGCAGATACGCAGTATTTT. Protein product: CASSDSGRGADTQYF.

The table lists this clone with a count of one. The gene calls are TRBV28 and TRBJ1-2; possible D gene TRBD1, 5 bases. V was cut by 6 bases and J by 3 bases, with 14 bases left in between. Germline lookup yields CDR1 MDHEN and CDR2 SYDVKM. The CDR3 spans 14 residues. CDR3 region: CASRSPGEYYGYTF. In DNA, the CDR3 is TGTGCCAGCAGGTCCCCGGGGGAGTACTATGGCTACACCTTC.

This chain links TRBV7-9 with TRBJ2-1; a possible D gene is TRBD2 (6 bases). Germline-derived CDR1 and CDR2 are SEHNR and FQNEAQ (reference sequence). Trimming stripped 2 bases from V and 3 bases from J, with 11 bases between. The CDR3 runs to 15 residues. The CDR3 reads CASSLPGSYYNEQFF. The CDR3 DNA is TGTGCCAGCAGCTTACCCGGGAGCTACTACAATGAGCAGTTCTTC.

J is TRBJ1-1 and V is TRBV5-1, with D perhaps TRBD1 (6 bases). This CDR3 region has 14 residues. CDR1 and CDR2 (germline): SGHRS, YFSETQ. V was trimmed by 0 bases and J by 5 bases, leaving 11 bases between them. CDR3 nucleotides: TGCGCCAGCAGCTTGGGGGGGCAGGCGACTGAAGCTTTCTTT. It translates to CASSLGGQATEAFF.

For the CDR3, the DNA is TGTGCCAGCAGCTTAGGACAGGGTATGGACATTCAGTACTTC. It codes for CASSLGQGMDIQYF. This sequence joins TRBV5-6 and TRBJ2-4; TRBD1 matches 8 bases. The length of the CDR3 is 14 residues. Unmatched junction bases numbered 6, after V lost 2 bases and J lost 8 bases. Germline CDR1 and CDR2: SGHDT and YYEEEE.